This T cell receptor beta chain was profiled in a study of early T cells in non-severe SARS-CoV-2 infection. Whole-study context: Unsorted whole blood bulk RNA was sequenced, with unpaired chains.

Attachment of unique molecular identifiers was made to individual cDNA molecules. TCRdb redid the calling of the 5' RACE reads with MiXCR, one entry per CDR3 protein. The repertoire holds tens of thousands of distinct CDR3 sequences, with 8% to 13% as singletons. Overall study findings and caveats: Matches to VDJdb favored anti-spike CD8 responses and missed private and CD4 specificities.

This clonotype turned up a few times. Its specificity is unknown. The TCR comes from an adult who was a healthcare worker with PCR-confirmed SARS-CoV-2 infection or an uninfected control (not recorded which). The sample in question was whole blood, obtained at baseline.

CDR3 in DNA: TGTGCCAGAAATAAGGACAAGGCGCCCTACAATGAGCAGTTCTTC. As protein: CARNKDKAPYNEQFF. The V and J genes are TRBV21-1 and TRBJ2-1; the table names TRBD1, a call not compared with the DNA. TRBV21-1 is shown as a pseudogene. The CDR3 length is 15 residues.